This is a list of T cell receptor beta chains from one sample in a study of blood T cell repertoires in COVID-19. Sequenced by immunoSEQ multiplex PCR; TCRdb stores in-frame clones only, minus some. The top ten hold approximately 6% of the sample, which has around 280,000 clones, roughly nine tenths seen once. Sequenced sample: PBMCs or T cells enriched from blood (not recorded which). These receptors all come from a woman aged 40 to 50 who had recovered from COVID-19. CDR3s leave out the opening cysteine and the closing phenylalanine or tryptophan. The D gene is left open where the match is weak.

NA,TRBJ1-4,11,TRBV28,ASSLEGAGKLF
TRBD1,TRBJ1-5,11,TRBV5-1,ASSSTGDQPQH
NA,TRBJ2-6,12,TRBV5-6,ATTWASGANVLT
NA,TRBJ1-2,12,TRBV27,ASSPTPRRGGYT
NA,TRBJ2-7,11,TRBV4-2,ASSQEGGYEQY
NA,TRBJ1-3,13,TRBV4-3,ASSQDDQAGNTIY
TRBD2,TRBJ2-5,15,TRBV18,ASSPPWGAGEGETQY
NA,TRBJ2-7,15,TRBV9,ASSVDAGQLSPYEQY
TRBD2,TRBJ2-5,15,TRBV2,ASSGSSSLAERGTQY
TRBD1,TRBJ2-5,15,TRBV28,ASSPRQGLKDQETQY
NA,TRBJ1-2,15,TRBV5-5,ASSLGRDERTRGGYT
TRBD2,TRBJ2-2,12,TRBV6-5,AGRLAGGPGELF
NA,TRBJ2-1,13,TRBV2,ASSVRAGGINEQF
TRBD2,TRBJ2-3,16,TRBV24-1,ATSDPGSGGLKADTQY
NA,TRBJ2-1,12,TRBV27,ASSRTPTGDEQF
TRBD1,TRBJ1-6,14,TRBV7-9,ASSSITGGFGSPLH
NA,TRBJ2-3,15,TRBV7-2,ASSFPGSRGGTDTQY